The clone carrying this T cell receptor (beta chain) has a count of ten or more. Its antigen is as yet unknown. TCRdb fed the reads into MiXCR, producing one record per CDR3 protein. The sample includes around 210,000 distinct CDR3 sequences, 6% to 8% of them seen just once. These data belong to a study of T cell repertoires in cytomegalovirus infection. Findings and limits, study-wide: There were carriers of CMV plus the relevant HLA, and cumulative public TCR beta family frequency identified them.

The germline V gene encodes CDR1 SGHTA and CDR2 FQGNSA. The CDR3 extends over 14 amino acids. Trimming pared 5 bases from V and 5 bases from J, leaving 15 bases between. The sequencing sample was made of PBMCs. This rearrangement joins TRBV7-2 to TRBJ1-2; D unresolved. This receptor was taken from a human donor in good health (CMV status not recorded). Some clones in this sample may be carry-over from other donors' samples. The CDR3 reads CASSNRSNKYGYTF. The CDR3 region has the DNA TGTGCCAGCAGCAACAGAAGTAACAAGTATGGCTACACCTTC.